A single sample gave rise to the 21 T cell receptor beta chains below, sequenced in a study of blood T cell repertoires in COVID-19. Sequenced by immunoSEQ multiplex PCR; TCRdb stores in-frame clones only, minus some. Found here are roughly 220,000 clones, roughly 80% of them singletons; the top ten hold around 5.4%. Sequencing input: peripheral blood. Receptors were obtained from a woman aged 70-85 years with acute or convalescent COVID-19.

Here the CDR3 reads CASSLTGFSGTEAFF. In DNA, the CDR3 is TGTGCCAGCAGCCTTACAGGGTTCTCGGGGACTGAAGCTTTCTTT. The chain combines TRBV9 with TRBJ1-1; D may be TRBD1 (6 bases). Germline CDR1 is SGDLS and CDR2 is YYNGEE. With 4 bases removed from V and 5 bases from J, the gap between germline ends came to 18 bases. The CDR3 spans 15 residues.

This chain joins TRBV3-1 (or the pseudogene TRBV3-2) and TRBJ1-1; no clear D gene. Between the trimmed V and J ends, which lost 6 bases and 3 bases, there was a span of 8 bases. The CDR3 has 12 amino acids. CDR1 is LGHDT, CDR2 YNNKEL, per germline (reference sequence). The CDR3 loop reads CASSERDTEAFF. The DNA of the CDR3 is TGTGCCAGCAGTGAGAGGGACACTGAAGCTTTCTTT.

This chain joins TRBV19 and TRBJ2-3; TRBD2 matches at 12 bases. This CDR3 comprises 17 residues. The germline V gene has CDR1 LNHDA and CDR2 SQIVND (reference sequence). Losses at the gene ends were 3 bases for V and 1 base for J; bases not matched to a gene: 5. CDR3 protein: CASSMTSGSVGTDTQYF. The DNA of the CDR3 is TGTGCCAGTAGTATGACTAGCGGGAGCGTCGGCACAGATACGCAGTATTTT.

The sample holds one count of this clone. The genes are TRBV6-6 and TRBJ2-7, with D perhaps matching TRBD1 (6 bases). Between the trimmed V and J ends, which lost 0 bases and 2 bases, there was a span of 14 bases. The CDR3 consists of 16 residues. Germline loops: CDR1 MNHNY, CDR2 SVGAGI (reference sequence). CDR3 protein: CASSYSRGTNTYEQYF. CDR3 nucleotides: TGTGCCAGCAGTTACTCTCGAGGGACAAACACCTACGAGCAGTACTTC.

V and J are TRBV18 and TRBJ1-4; the match to TRBD1 covers 9 bases. CDR3 length: 15 residues. Germline assignment: CDR1 KGHSH and CDR2 LQKENI. The junction had 3 bases not matched to a gene; V was cut back by 5 bases and J by 2 bases. The DNA of the CDR3 is TGTGCCAGCTCAGAACAGGGGGCGACTAATGAAAAACTGTTTTTT. It codes for CASSEQGATNEKLFF.

The chain combines TRBV15 with TRBJ2-7; 11 bases line up with TRBD1. The length of the CDR3 is 15 residues. In germline, CDR1 is LNHNV, CDR2 YYDKDF (reference sequence). The junction had 3 bases not matched to a gene; V was cut back by 2 bases and J by 3 bases. The CDR3 loop reads CATSRKGQGVYEQYF. Here the CDR3 DNA reads TGTGCCACCAGCAGAAAGGGACAGGGGGTCTACGAGCAGTACTTC.

The chain links TRBV7-2 to TRBJ1-1, with 11 positions matching TRBD1. The V segment lost 2 bases and the J segment 4 bases; nucleotides outside the gene matches: 6. Per germline, CDR1 SGHTA and CDR2 FQGNSA. The length of the CDR3 is 16 residues. In nucleotides, the CDR3 is TGTGCCAGCAGCTTAAGTCATGGACAGGGGGCCACTGAAGCTTTCTTT. Residues: CASSLSHGQGATEAFF.

The CDR3 reads CSVFLPWGQGSYEQYF. The CDR3 DNA sequence: TGCAGCGTTTTTCTCCCCTGGGGACAGGGATCCTACGAGCAGTACTTC. The rearrangement links TRBV29-1 to TRBJ2-7; 9 bases align to TRBD1. Germline lookup yields CDR1 SQVTM and CDR2 ANQGSEA. Germline trimming cut 5 bases from V and 1 base from J; bases unmatched to any gene: 12. CDR3 length: 16 amino acids.

The chain has TRBV6-4 and TRBJ2-3; D is possibly TRBD1 (6 bases). The germline CDR1 and CDR2 sequences are MRHNA and SNTAGT. There are 13 residues in the CDR3. V was trimmed by 6 bases and J by 6 bases, leaving 13 bases between them. In DNA, the CDR3 is TGTGCCAGCAGCCCGGAAACAGGGGATACGCAGTATTTT. Its translation: CASSPETGDTQYF.

This sequence joins TRBV10-2 and TRBJ2-7; TRBD1 agrees at 11 bases. This CDR3 is built from 15 residues. V gave up 5 bases and J gave up 5 bases; unmatched junction bases: 8. Germline values: CDR1 WSHSY, CDR2 SAAADI. CDR3 loop: CASSPRTGGRDEQYF. The CDR3 DNA follows: TGCGCCAGCAGTCCCCGGACAGGGGGCAGGGACGAGCAGTACTTC.

This clone was recorded only once. V and J are TRBV29-1 and TRBJ2-3, with 7 bases matching TRBD1. With V trimmed by 3 bases and J by 3 bases, 6 bases remained unmatched. The germline gives CDR1 SQVTM, CDR2 ANQGSEA. The CDR3 has 14 amino acids. The chain's CDR3 is CSVDRGFETDTQYF. CDR3 bases: TGCAGCGTTGACAGGGGGTTTGAGACAGATACGCAGTATTTT.

The chain carries TRBV5-5 and TRBJ1-2; 7 nucleotides line up with TRBD1. The CDR3 length is 13 residues. Germline values: CDR1 SGHKS, CDR2 YYEKEE (reference sequence). V dropped 4 bases and J dropped 10; count of bases not matched to a gene: 10. CDR3 bases: TGTGCCAGCAGCACCGGGGACAGACCACCCTACACCTTC. Its translation: CASSTGDRPPYTF.

The chain is built from TRBV3-1 (or the pseudogene TRBV3-2) and TRBJ2-3, with 8 bases aligning to TRBD1. The CDR3 is 16 residues long. Germline V gene sequence: CDR1 LGHDT, CDR2 YNNKEL (reference sequence). Trimming cost V 4 bases and J 0 bases; bases outside gene matches: 6. The DNA for the CDR3 is TGTGCCAGCAGCCTTTGGGACAGGTCTAGCACAGATACGCAGTATTTT. Residues: CASSLWDRSSTDTQYF.

This chain connects TRBV4-1 to TRBJ2-1; D is possibly TRBD1 (6 bases). V shed 3 bases and J shed 0 bases, with 9 bases lying between them. From germline, CDR1 is MGHRA and CDR2 YSYEKL. This CDR3 is 15 amino acids long. The CDR3 loop is CASSQTDSSYNEQFF. The DNA of the CDR3 is TGCGCCAGCAGCCAGACGGACAGCTCCTACAATGAGCAGTTCTTC.

The V gene is TRBV9, the J gene TRBJ2-3; the match to TRBD2 covers 14 bases. This CDR3 is built from 15 residues. Trimming cost V 3 bases and J 5 bases; bases outside gene matches: 2. CDR1 is SGDLS and CDR2 is YYNGEE in the germline V gene. CDR3 loop: CASSGGLAGVDTQYF. The DNA for the CDR3 is TGTGCCAGCAGCGGGGGACTAGCGGGAGTAGATACGCAGTATTTT.

CDR3 region: CAWSAVGQAINEKLFF. As DNA, the CDR3 is TGTGCCTGGAGTGCCGTTGGACAGGCGATTAATGAAAAACTGTTTTTT. V and J are TRBV30 and TRBJ1-4; 7 bases map to TRBD1. The junction had 9 bases not matched to a gene; V was cut back by 1 base and J by 4 bases. The CDR3 extends over 16 amino acids. Germline lookup yields CDR1 GTSNPN and CDR2 SVGIG (reference sequence).

The chain employs TRBV5-1 and TRBJ2-5; TRBD2 is a possible D gene (6 bases). The germline V gene has CDR1 SGHRS and CDR2 YFSETQ. V lost 4 bases, J lost 4 bases, and 17 bases lay in between. The CDR3 has 15 residues. In DNA form, the CDR3 reads TGCGCCAGCAGCCTCGGAGGGTACGCTTTAGAGACCCAGTACTTC. Translated, it gives CASSLGGYALETQYF.

The J gene is TRBJ1-2, the V gene TRBV2, with D possibly being TRBD1 (5 bases). Germline V gene lookup returns CDR1 SNHLY and CDR2 FYNNEI. The CDR3 loop spans 14 amino acids. Trimming left V 3 bases short and J 10 bases short, with 18 bases between. The CDR3 DNA sequence: TGTGCCAGCAGTGATTACTCGGGGGAAAAGGACTACACCTTC. It codes for CASSDYSGEKDYTF.

This chain joins TRBV5-1 and TRBJ1-1; D unresolved. Germline values: CDR1 SGHRS, CDR2 YFSETQ. V gave up 4 bases and J gave up 1 base, with 11 bases separating them. The CDR3 covers 14 residues. The DNA of the CDR3 is TGCGCCAGCAGCCCTACCCCCGGGAACACTGAAGCTTTCTTT. This codes for CASSPTPGNTEAFF. The complete variable domain, with remaining parts taken from reference TRBV5-1 and TRBJ1-1, reads KAGVTQTPRYLIKTRGQQVTLSCSPISGHRSVSWYQQTPGQGLQFLFEYFSETQRNKGNFPGRFSGRQFSNSRSEMNVSTLELGDSALYLCASSPTPGNTEAFFGQGTRLTVV.

This chain joins TRBV11-3 and TRBJ2-5; 11 bases match TRBD2. The germline V gene encodes CDR1 SGHNT and CDR2 YENEEA. The CDR3 consists of 15 residues. The V and J ends lost 5 bases and 2 bases, in that order; junction bases with no gene match: 4. CDR3 sequence: CASSQGTSGQETQYF. CDR3 DNA: TGTGCCAGCAGCCAAGGGACTAGCGGTCAAGAGACCCAGTACTTC.

In nucleotides, the CDR3 is TGTGCCAGCGCACCGGGACAGGGGGCAGGATATGGCTACACCTTC. It is translated as CASAPGQGAGYGYTF. The gene calls are TRBV2 and TRBJ1-2; 12 bases match TRBD1. V lost 8 bases to trimming and J lost 5 bases; unmatched junction nucleotides: 9. CDR1 is SNHLY, CDR2 FYNNEI, per germline. The CDR3 consists of 15 residues.